The rows below give T cell receptor beta chains drawn from one sample of a study of regulatory and conventional T cells in RAG deficiency. Profiling relied on immunoSEQ multiplex PCR, and the TCRdb table lists in-frame clones only, not all of them. Among more than 35,000 clones listed, more than 80% were seen once. Another study also made use of these data, one on regulatory T cells.

Sequencing was performed on CD4+ effector T cells sorted from blood. Receptors were obtained from a human donor in good health. Each CDR3 is given with its conserved first and last residue. The D gene is left open where the match is weak. A row's size may be missing; if present it is once, few, many or a size class.

V	J	size	D	DNA	CDR3
TRBV5-1	TRBJ1-1	.	.	TGCGCCAGCAGCTTGGTTGAGGGGACCACTGAAGCTTTCTTT	CASSLVEGTTEAFF
TRBV28	TRBJ1-5	.	.	TGTGCCAGCAGTTTAATCAGCAATCAGCCCCAGCATTTT	CASSLISNQPQHF
TRBV7-9	TRBJ1-2	few	.	TGTGCCAGCAGCTTAGATGGCCAGAGAGGTGGCTACACCTTC	CASSLDGQRGGYTF
TRBV27	TRBJ2-7	.	.	TGTGCCAGCAGTTCCGGTTGGGGTGGCCGGAGCTCCTACGAGCAGTACTTC	CASSSGWGGRSSYEQYF
TRBV5-5	TRBJ1-4	.	.	TGTGCCAGCAGCGTTCGCGGGGAAAAACTGTTTTTT	CASSVRGEKLFF
TRBV6-1	TRBJ2-5	.	.	TGTGCCAGCAGTGCGGTTAGCAAGCTGCCAACTACCGCCAAAGAGACCCAGTACTTC	CASSAVSKLPTTAKETQYF
TRBV2	TRBJ1-4	.	TRBD1	TGTGCCAGCCAACAGGGGACAATGGCTAATGAAAAACTGTTTTTT	CASQQGTMANEKLFF
TRBV9	TRBJ2-3	.	.	TGTGCCAGCAGCGTAGCGGCTACAGATACGCAGTATTTT	CASSVAATDTQYF
TRBV7-3	TRBJ2-2	.	TRBD2	TGTGCCAGCAGCTTAGCTACTAGCGGGAAGGCCGGGGAGCTGTTTTTT	CASSLATSGKAGELFF
TRBV19	TRBJ2-2	once	TRBD2	TGTGCCAGTAGGTTACTGGGGGGGACCGGGGAGCTGTTTTTT	CASRLLGGTGELFF
TRBV7-9	TRBJ2-7	.	.	TGTGCCAGCAGCCTACTAAGTGCTACCGGACGCGAGCAGTACTTC	CASSLLSATGREQYF
TRBV5-1	TRBJ1-1	.	TRBD1	TGCGCCAGCAGCCAGGGACAGGGGGGCACTGAAGCTTTCTTT	CASSQGQGGTEAFF
TRBV7-7	TRBJ2-3	.	.	TGTGCTAGCAGCTTTGGGGCGAAGGATACGCAGTATTTT	CASSFGAKDTQYF